The rows below give T cell receptor beta chains drawn from one sample of a study of Ad26.COV2.S vaccination and SARS-CoV-2 variants. Produced via immunoSEQ multiplex PCR; TCRdb's table is partial and in-frame only. The sample consists of roughly 180,000 clones, roughly 85% of them appearing once. The sample in question was peripheral blood, obtained after recovery from COVID-19. The receptors come from a human donor who had recovered from COVID-19. CDR3s leave out the opening cysteine and the closing phenylalanine or tryptophan. Each record gives: V gene, CDR3 protein.

v_gene: TRBV28; CDR3aa: ASSWNTEAF
v_gene: TRBV18; CDR3aa: ASSPKGTVGMGYT
v_gene: TRBV5-6; CDR3aa: ASSLDNSYEQY
v_gene: TRBV6-1; CDR3aa: ASSEWTSGDKYQETQY
v_gene: TRBV4-1; CDR3aa: ASSHGTGANQPQH
v_gene: TRBV19; CDR3aa: ASSWSGIDYGYT
v_gene: TRBV20-1; CDR3aa: SASGGIDQPQH
v_gene: TRBV7-6; CDR3aa: ASSPFGTEAF
v_gene: TRBV28; CDR3aa: ASRVGSYLMNTEAF
v_gene: TRBV6-5; CDR3aa: ASSYSKGGVYEQY
v_gene: TRBV4-1; CDR3aa: ASSQGSEQY